The 18 T cell receptor beta chains below come from one sample, sequenced in a study of blood T cell repertoires in COVID-19. Repertoires were generated with immunoSEQ multiplex PCR, while TCRdb's copy carries only in-frame clones and drops some. The repertoire holds roughly 270,000 clones, with roughly 85% as singletons. Sequencing was done on a sample of PBMCs or T cells enriched from blood (not recorded which). All receptors come from a man aged 40-49 years who had been exposed to COVID-19.

This clone was observed a few times. V gene TRBV29-1 combines with J gene TRBJ2-5, with D perhaps TRBD1 (5 bases). CDR1 SQVTM and CDR2 ANQGSEA come from the germline V gene. Trimming removed 3 bases from V and 2 bases from J, with 7 bases in between. This CDR3 comprises 12 residues. The CDR3 region is CSVDKGQETQYF. The CDR3, as DNA: TGCAGCGTTGATAAGGGGCAAGAGACCCAGTACTTC.

The chain recombines TRBV6-5 with TRBJ1-3, with 7 positions matching TRBD1. The CDR3 extends over 15 amino acids. Germline V gene lookup returns CDR1 MNHEY and CDR2 SVGAGI. The V and J ends lost 2 bases and 3 bases, in that order; junction bases with no gene match: 4. The CDR3 bases are TGTGCCAGCAGTTACGACAGGGTGAATGGAAACACCATATATTTT. The encoded protein is CASSYDRVNGNTIYF.

The chain combines TRBV27 with TRBJ2-3, with 8 nucleotides matching TRBD2. V gave up 5 bases and J gave up 4 bases; unmatched junction bases: 8. Germline CDR1 reads MNHEY; CDR2 reads SMNVEV (reference sequence). The CDR3 has 15 residues. The CDR3 DNA reads as TGTGCCAGCAGTCCCCTCGGGGGGGCATCAGATACGCAGTATTTT. Protein sequence: CASSPLGGASDTQYF.

CDR3 bases: TGTGCCATCAGTATAACAGGGGGCTCGGATCAGCCCCAGCATTTT. It codes for CAISITGGSDQPQHF. The V and J genes are TRBV10-3 and TRBJ1-5; 9 bases match TRBD1. The length of the CDR3 is 15 residues. The V segment lost 5 bases and the J segment 5 bases; nucleotides outside the gene matches: 7. Germline V gene sequence: CDR1 ENHRY, CDR2 SYGVKD.

The chain uses TRBV24-1 and TRBJ2-1; maybe TRBD2 (5 bases). The V and J ends lost 7 bases and 4 bases respectively, with 16 bases between them. CDR1 is KGHDR, CDR2 SFDVKD, per germline. The CDR3 contains 15 residues. The CDR3 protein is CATRDVRRGYNEQFF. The CDR3 DNA follows: TGTGCCACCAGAGACGTCCGCCGGGGATACAATGAGCAGTTCTTC.

As DNA, the CDR3 is TGCGCCAGCAGCCACCGAGCGGGAGGAGAGGTCGAGCAGTACTTC. It codes for CASSHRAGGEVEQYF. The chain has TRBV4-1 and TRBJ2-7; 9 nucleotides match TRBD2. The germline V gene encodes CDR1 MGHRA and CDR2 YSYEKL. V trimming: 3 bases; J trimming: 6 bases; junction bases outside the gene matches: 9. This CDR3 spans 15 amino acids.

This chain connects TRBV19 to TRBJ1-1; TRBD1 matches 8 bases. This CDR3 comprises 14 residues. Unmatched junction bases numbered 4, after V lost 6 bases and J lost 1 base. Germline V gene sequence: CDR1 LNHDA, CDR2 SQIVND (reference sequence). In DNA form, the CDR3 reads TGTGCCAGTAGCACAGGACAGGGGAACACTGAAGCTTTCTTT. Translation: CASSTGQGNTEAFF.

This clone was counted between two and nine times. CDR3 sequence: CASSGGVRTYEQYF. CDR3 nucleotides: TGTGCCAGCTCCGGGGGTGTTAGAACCTACGAGCAGTACTTC. The chain has TRBV18 and TRBJ2-7, with D possibly matching TRBD2 (6 bases). The germline V gene encodes CDR1 KGHSH and CDR2 LQKENI. V was pared by 6 bases and J by 2 bases, with 14 bases between. The CDR3 is 14 amino acids.

The V and J genes are TRBV11-1 and TRBJ2-2; TRBD1 matches 7 bases. With V trimmed by 5 bases and J by 0 bases, 3 bases remained unmatched. Germline values: CDR1 SGHAT, CDR2 FQDESV (reference sequence). There are 15 residues in the CDR3. The CDR3 DNA follows: TGTGCCAGCAGCCGGGGACAGTCGAACACCGGGGAGCTGTTTTTT. Protein sequence: CASSRGQSNTGELFF. Full variable domain (outside the CDR3, taken from reference TRBV11-1 and TRBJ2-2): EAEVAQSPRYKITEKSQAVAFWCDPISGHATLYWYRQILGQGPELLVQFQDESVVDDSQLPKDRFSAERLKGVDSTLKIQPAELGDSAMYLCASSRGQSNTGELFFGEGSRLTVL.

The V and J genes are TRBV15 and TRBJ2-2, with D hard to call. The CDR3 consists of 15 residues. In germline, CDR1 is LNHNV, CDR2 YYDKDF (reference sequence). Trimming took 1 base from V and 9 from J, leaving 15 bases between them. The CDR3 DNA is TGTGCCACCAGCAGAGGAATAACCCTGAGTAGGGAGCTGTTTTTT. Translating it yields CATSRGITLSRELFF.

The sample holds many counts of this clone. The rearrangement joins TRBV30 to TRBJ1-1; TRBD1 matches 8 bases. Trimming cost V 1 base and J 0 bases; bases outside gene matches: 7. CDR3 length: 16 amino acids. Germline V gene sequence: CDR1 GTSNPN, CDR2 SVGIG (reference sequence). The CDR3 reads CAWSGTGFFLNTEAFF. CDR3 in DNA: TGTGCCTGGAGTGGGACAGGGTTCTTTTTGAACACTGAAGCTTTCTTT.

CDR3 in DNA: TGCGCCAGCAGCATAGGACAGGGTACGGATTCACCCCTCCACTTT. Translation gives CASSIGQGTDSPLHF. V gene TRBV5-1 combines with J gene TRBJ1-6; 8 nucleotides match TRBD1. The CDR3 loop spans 15 amino acids. The V gene's germline CDR1 is SGHRS and CDR2 YFSETQ. Losses at the gene ends were 4 bases for V and 8 bases for J; bases not matched to a gene: 8.

The chain employs TRBV5-1 and TRBJ2-1; D unclear. CDR1 and CDR2 from the germline V gene are SGHRS and YFSETQ. The V end lost 5 bases, the J end lost 9 bases, and 15 bases lay between the germline ends. The CDR3 sequence is 13 residues long. This CDR3 is CASSYTGSGEQFF. CDR3 DNA sequence: TGCGCCAGCAGTTACACGGGTTCCGGTGAGCAGTTCTTC.

The chain recombines TRBV5-1 with TRBJ1-2; 7 bases line up with TRBD1. The CDR3 runs to 13 residues. Per germline, CDR1 SGHRS and CDR2 YFSETQ. Unmatched junction bases numbered 4, after V lost 0 bases and J lost 8 bases. The CDR3 DNA reads TGCGCCAGCAGCTTGGACGGACAGGCAGGCTACACCTTC. Translated, it gives CASSLDGQAGYTF.

There are a few counts of this clone. The chain has TRBV29-1 and TRBJ1-1; the D is unclear. The CDR3 runs 11 residues. Germline CDR1 SQVTM, CDR2 ANQGSEA. Trimming removed 4 bases at V and 3 bases at J, with 6 bases between. The CDR3 loop is CSVVIDTEAFF. CDR3 DNA: TGCAGCGTTGTGATAGACACTGAAGCTTTCTTT.

Note on this clone: The junction shows a germline mismatch at one end, possibly a read error. The chain joins TRBV7-7 to TRBJ2-3, with D possibly being TRBD2 (6 bases). Looked up from germline, CDR1 is SSHAT and CDR2 is FNYEAQ (reference sequence). This CDR3 region has 17 residues. DNA for the CDR3: TGTGCTAGCAGACACGAACTAGCATCGTATAGCACAGATACGCAGTATTTT. Its translation is CASRHELASYSTDTQYF.

This clone has a single count. The V call is TRBV24-1, the J call TRBJ2-5, with 12 bases lining up with TRBD2. CDR3 size: 14 residues. CDR1 KGHDR and CDR2 SFDVKD come from the germline V gene. The J segment lost 2 bases and the V segment lost 10 bases, leaving 4 bases of the junction unmatched. CDR3 residues: CATGLAGPQETQYF. In nucleotides, the CDR3 is TGTGCCACGGGACTAGCGGGCCCACAAGAGACCCAGTACTTC.

V usage is TRBV19 and J usage is TRBJ1-1; D is uncertain. The length of the CDR3 is 13 residues. V lost 7 bases to trimming and J lost 3 bases, with 12 bases between them. Germline CDR1 is LNHDA and CDR2 is SQIVND (reference sequence). CDR3 residues: CASMEGFYTEAFF. The CDR3, as DNA: TGTGCCAGTATGGAGGGTTTTTACACTGAAGCTTTCTTT.